One and the same sample provided the 5 T cell receptor beta chains below, sequenced in a study of T cells in women clearing cervical HPV infection. Measured with immunoSEQ multiplex PCR; TCRdb has only the in-frame clones, and not every one. The sample table includes 48,000 or so clones. Sample: blood buffy coat. These receptor sequences come from a woman between 18 and 70 years old with a cervical HPV16 infection that either progressed to CIN3+ or cleared (not recorded which).

In the case of this clone: The read ends 3 residues early relative to the CDR3; the germline J gene fills the gap. The V gene is TRBV19, the J gene TRBJ1-5; 10 bases fit TRBD1. CDR1 LNHDA and CDR2 SQIVND come from the germline V gene (reference sequence). The CDR3 consists of 15 residues. V was clipped by 6 bases and J by 7 bases; unmatched bases: 9. CDR3 amino acids: CASSPPGQGYQPQHF. CDR3 DNA, as far as it was read: TGTGCCAGTAGCCCGCCGGGACAGGGGTACCAGCCC.

In regard to this clone: The sequenced fragment ends 3 residues before the CDR3 boundary, so the rest is inferred from the germline J gene. The gene calls are TRBV20-1 and TRBJ1-5, with 7 nucleotides matching TRBD1. Trimming removed 3 bases from V and 7 bases from J; junction bases left unmatched: 6. CDR1 is DFQATT, CDR2 SNEGSKA, per germline (reference sequence). The CDR3 extends over 13 amino acids. The CDR3: CSARTDRDQPQHF. The CDR3 bases that were read are TGCAGTGCTAGGACCGACAGGGACCAGCCC.

As regards this clone: The CDR3 end is not reached by the read, which stops 3 residues before it; the germline J gene fills it in. This chain connects TRBV19 to TRBJ1-5, with D possibly TRBD1 on 5 matching bases. V dropped 4 bases and J dropped 2 bases, with 12 bases sitting between them. Germline CDR1 is LNHDA and CDR2 is SQIVND (reference sequence). The CDR3 length is 15 residues. CDR3 bases read: TGTGCCAGTAGTACCCACGGGGGGGGCAATCAGCCC. As protein: CASSTHGGGNQP. In full, the CDR3 reads CASSTHGGGNQPQHF.

As concerns this clone: The read falls 3 residues short of the CDR3 end, and the missing part is taken from the germline J gene. The chain combines TRBV6-2 or TRBV6-3 with TRBJ2-3; maybe TRBD2 (5 bases). From germline, CDR1 is MNHEY and CDR2 SVGEGT. Trimming took 7 bases from V and 6 from J, leaving 11 bases between them. The CDR3 spans 12 residues. The CDR3 is CASTSRGDTQYF. The DNA read from the CDR3 is TGTGCCAGCACTTCACGGGGTGATACG.

To note about this clone: The read terminates 3 residues before the CDR3 end, so the remaining end is supplied by the germline J gene. The rearrangement uses TRBV20-1 and TRBJ2-5, with a possible D match to TRBD2 (7 bases). V lost 3 bases, J lost 2 bases, and 19 bases lay in between. There are 16 residues in the CDR3. Germline V gene data show CDR1 as DFQATT and CDR2 as SNEGSKA (reference sequence). CDR3 protein: CSASKGAGAIQETQYF. CDR3 bases read: TGCAGTGCTAGTAAAGGGGCGGGGGCCATACAAGAGACC.